These 17 T cell receptor beta chains share one sample of origin, sequenced in a study of T cells after posttransplantation cyclophosphamide. Only in-frame clones appear in the TCRdb table, and some are missing; sequencing was by immunoSEQ multiplex PCR. The sample consists of more than 60,000 clones, 80% to 95% of them appearing once. The sequencing sample was made of PBMCs. The receptors come from a woman aged 25 to 39 in good health and a related stem cell transplant donor.

CDR3 region: CASGLEPTEVFF. The CDR3 DNA follows: TGTGCTAGTGGTTTGGAACCGACAGAGGTATTCTTT. The rearrangement uses TRBV12-5 and TRBJ1-1; D might be TRBD1 (5 bases). The CDR3 length is 12 residues. Trimming stripped 1 base from V and 14 bases from J, with 14 bases between. Germline lookup yields CDR1 LGHNT and CDR2 FRNRAP. The whole variable domain, filled in from reference TRBV12-5 and TRBJ1-1, reads DARVTQTPRHKVTEMGQEVTMRCQPILGHNTVFWYRQTMMQGLELLAYFRNRAPLDDSGMPKDRFSAEMPDATLATLKIQPSEPRDSAVYFCASGLEPTEVFFGQGTRLTVV.

The chain joins TRBV7-9 to TRBJ2-2; possibly TRBD1 for D (5 bases). Between the trimmed V and J ends, which lost 5 bases and 7 bases, there was a span of 11 bases. Germline CDR1 is SEHNR and CDR2 is FQNEAQ (reference sequence). This CDR3 is 13 amino acids long. CDR3 sequence reads: CASSEWTNGELFF. In DNA form, the CDR3 reads TGTGCCAGCAGCGAATGGACAAACGGGGAGCTGTTTTTT.

The chain couples TRBV4-3 to TRBJ1-2; D perhaps matches TRBD1 (5 bases). CDR3 length: 17 residues. The germline V gene encodes CDR1 LGHNA and CDR2 YSLEER. V was pared by 1 base and J by 4 bases, with 19 bases between. The CDR3 DNA sequence: TGCGCCAGCAGCCAAGGGGGCCTATTTGGGGTTAGCTATGGCTACACCTTC. Amino acids: CASSQGGLFGVSYGYTF.

This chain connects TRBV5-5 to TRBJ2-5; unclear D gene. The CDR3 runs 14 residues. V was trimmed by 5 bases and J by 2 bases, leaving 13 bases between them. Germline CDR1 is SGHKS and CDR2 is YYEKEE (reference sequence). The CDR3, as DNA: TGTGCCAGCAGGAGTCAGGTCGGGCAAGAGACCCAGTACTTC. Residues: CASRSQVGQETQYF.

The chain recombines TRBV4-1 with TRBJ1-6; tentatively, D is TRBD1 (5 bases). The V and J ends lost 0 bases and 14 bases respectively, with 8 bases between them. Per germline, CDR1 MGHRA and CDR2 YSYEKL. The CDR3 has 12 amino acids. CDR3 coding DNA: TGCGCCAGCAGCCAAGATGAGGGGTCCCTCCACTTT. As protein: CASSQDEGSLHF.

J is TRBJ2-7 and V is TRBV7-2; D is unclear. Trimming left V 1 base short and J 2 bases short, with 9 bases between. The CDR3 runs 14 residues. Germline values: CDR1 SGHTA, CDR2 FQGNSA. The CDR3 nucleotides are TGTGCCAGCAGCTTAGAGTCAGGAACCTACGAGCAGTACTTC. This encodes CASSLESGTYEQYF. The variable domain in full, completed from reference TRBV7-2 and TRBJ2-7, reads GAGVSQSPSNKVTEKGKDVELRCDPISGHTALYWYRQSLGQGLEFLIYFQGNSAPDKSGLPSDRFSAERTGGSVSTLTIQRTQQEDSAVYLCASSLESGTYEQYFGPGTRLTVT.

The chain is built from TRBV4-3 and TRBJ1-5; no clear D. The CDR3 has 17 residues. V was cut by 0 bases and J by 1 base, with 13 bases left in between. Per the germline V gene, CDR1 is LGHNA and CDR2 is YSLEER. The CDR3 reads CASSQDPQRGSNQPQHF. CDR3 DNA sequence: TGCGCCAGCAGCCAAGATCCACAGCGAGGGAGCAATCAGCCCCAGCATTTT.

This chain uses TRBV7-9 with TRBJ1-2; 7 bases are a match to TRBD1. The germline V gene has CDR1 SEHNR and CDR2 FQNEAQ (reference sequence). The CDR3 sequence is 12 residues long. The ends lost 6 bases at V and 13 bases at J; junction bases unmatched: 11. CDR3 bases: TGTGCCAGCAGTACAGAACAGGGGTTTCCCACCTTC. This sequence encodes CASSTEQGFPTF.

The rearrangement uses TRBV28 and TRBJ2-7; 10 positions agree with TRBD2. With 8 bases clipped from V and 4 bases from J, the junction kept 8 bases outside the gene matches. Germline loops: CDR1 MDHEN, CDR2 SYDVKM. This CDR3 is built from 14 residues. This CDR3 is CASSPASGGYEQYF. The CDR3 nucleotides read TGTGCCAGCTCCCCCGCTAGCGGGGGATACGAGCAGTACTTC.

The rearrangement joins TRBV5-1 to TRBJ2-5; 14 positions match TRBD2. Germline loops: CDR1 SGHRS, CDR2 YFSETQ. CDR3 length: 17 residues. The trim removed 4 bases at V and 5 bases at J, leaving 10 bases unmatched. The CDR3 DNA reads TGCGCCAGCAGCGGGGCCGGGACTAGCGGGGGAGGTGAGACCCAGTACTTC. Amino acids: CASSGAGTSGGGETQYF.

V gene TRBV7-2 combines with J gene TRBJ1-1; D may be TRBD1 (5 bases). With 3 bases removed from V and 5 bases from J, the gap between germline ends came to 13 bases. The CDR3 extends over 14 amino acids. The germline CDR1 and CDR2 sequences are SGHTA and FQGNSA. CDR3 loop: CASSLAGGSTEAFF. CDR3 DNA sequence: TGTGCCAGCAGCTTGGCTGGGGGTAGTACTGAAGCTTTCTTT.

The gene calls are TRBV6-4 and TRBJ1-5; maybe TRBD1 (5 bases). Trimming stripped 3 bases from V and 7 bases from J, with 25 bases between. This CDR3 has 18 residues. The germline gives CDR1 MRHNA, CDR2 SNTAGT. This chain's CDR3 is CASSDRTFRDQFWQPQHF. The CDR3 nucleotides read TGTGCCAGCAGTGATCGGACCTTTAGGGACCAATTTTGGCAGCCCCAGCATTTT.

V gene TRBV7-6 combines with J gene TRBJ1-2; 9 bases align to TRBD1. The CDR3 has 13 amino acids. Germline V lookup: CDR1 SGHVS, CDR2 FNYEAQ. The junction had 4 bases not matched to a gene; V was cut back by 5 bases and J by 6 bases. The CDR3 region has the DNA TGTGCCAGCAGCCCCCGGGACAGGGATGGCTACACCTTC. Amino acid sequence: CASSPRDRDGYTF. Supplemented by reference TRBV7-6 and TRBJ1-2, the full variable domain reads GAGVSQSPRYKVTKRGQDVALRCDPISGHVSLYWYRQALGQGPEFLTYFNYEAQQDKSGLPNDRFSAERPEGSISTLTIQRTEQRDSAMYRCASSPRDRDGYTFGSGTRLTVV.

V and J are TRBV2 and TRBJ1-5; D is ambiguous. Looked up from germline, CDR1 is SNHLY and CDR2 is FYNNEI. Trimming stripped 1 base from V and 7 bases from J, with 11 bases between. CDR3 length equals 14 residues. In nucleotides, the CDR3 is TGTGCCAGCAGTGAAGGCCAGATTGGCCAGCCCCAGCATTTT. Translating gives CASSEGQIGQPQHF.

The chain couples TRBV28 to TRBJ2-6; D is possibly TRBD1 (6 bases). Germline V lookup: CDR1 MDHEN, CDR2 SYDVKM. Trimming shortened V by 6 bases and J by 0 bases, and 15 bases separated the two germline ends. The CDR3 length is 17 residues. CDR3 in DNA: TGTGCCAGCAGGCCGGGACACCCCAACTCTGGGGCCAACGTCCTGACTTTC. Amino acids: CASRPGHPNSGANVLTF.

This clone was observed a single time. V is TRBV7-2 and J is TRBJ1-2; D is ambiguous. The CDR3 extends over 14 amino acids. Per germline, CDR1 SGHTA and CDR2 FQGNSA. V lost 0 bases and J 8 bases, leaving 13 bases between the germline ends. DNA of the CDR3: TGTGCCAGCAGCTTAGCGGGAGGAGGGAAGGGCTACACCTTC. It specifies CASSLAGGGKGYTF.

The rearrangement uses TRBV15 and TRBJ2-1; 9 nucleotides align to TRBD1. Germline CDR1 reads LNHNV; CDR2 reads YYDKDF (reference sequence). The CDR3 length is 15 residues. Trimming removed 3 bases from V and 7 bases from J; junction bases left unmatched: 7. For the CDR3, the DNA is TGTGCCACCAGCAGGCCCGGGACAGGGATTAATGAGCAGTTCTTC. Protein sequence: CATSRPGTGINEQFF. The variable domain in full, with the rest retrieved from reference TRBV15 and TRBJ2-1, is DAMVIQNPRYQVTQFGKPVTLSCSQTLNHNVMYWYQQKSSQAPKLLFHYYDKDFNNEADTPDNFQSRRPNTSFCFLDIRSPGLGDTAMYLCATSRPGTGINEQFFGPGTRLTVL.